This TCR beta chain emerged from a study of blood T cell repertoires in COVID-19. Study-wide background: COVID-19 samples, acute and convalescent, were from the United States, Italy and Spain. T cells, B-cell-depleted T cells, or PBMCs supplied cDNA or gDNA.

Germline lookup yields CDR1 SGHTA and CDR2 FQGNSA. V shed 1 base, J shed 7 bases, and the junction held 8 bases outside the gene matches. CDR3 length equals 15 residues. In the original processing: Reference gene primer amplification gave estimated nucleated cell counts. Produced via immunoSEQ multiplex PCR; TCRdb's table is partial and in-frame only. V and J calls plus clone size are reproduced from that table; the DNA served to infer D and trimming. The profile shows roughly 150,000 clones, over 80% of them singletons. This sequence was found in a man in his sixties or seventies who had recovered from COVID-19. The sample was peripheral blood. The chain carries TRBV7-2 and TRBJ2-7, with 9 bases that match TRBD2. CDR3 in DNA: TGTGCCAGCAGCTTAGGTGGACTAGCGACCGAGGAGCAGTACTTC. It codes for CASSLGGLATEEQYF.